This T cell receptor (beta chain) was identified in a study of CD8 T cells in ankylosing spondylitis. Germline V lookup: CDR1 MNHEY, CDR2 SVGAGI. With 1 base removed from V and 7 bases from J, the gap between germline ends came to 10 bases. The CDR3 contains 13 residues. This clonotype was seen a few times. The antigen is unknown. Study results and caveats: Disease-linked clones displayed a CD8+ phenotype and appeared relatively rarely in peripheral blood. Past studies reported some motif variants in reactive arthritis synovial fluid and blood. Significant enrichment of disease-linked clones was reported in matched ankylosing spondylitis synovial fluid.

The authors made TCR beta libraries by quantitative 5'-RACE with molecular barcodes. TCRdb re-analysed the 5' RACE reads in MiXCR, keeping a single row per CDR3 protein. The repertoire has about 39,000 distinct CDR3 sequences, approximately 10% of them found once; the top ten carry approximately 15%. This TCR was recovered from a male donor with ankylosing spondylitis or in good health (not recorded which). The sample taken for sequencing was blood, either unsorted or a sorted T cell fraction (not recorded which). The V and J genes are TRBV6-5 and TRBJ1-1; no clear D gene. CDR3 coding DNA: TGTGCCAGCAGTTACTTGTCAGATGGTGAAGCTTTCTTT. Its protein product is CASSYLSDGEAFF.